These 32 T cell receptor beta chains were all obtained from the same sample, sequenced in a study of blood T cell repertoires in COVID-19. Libraries were prepared by immunoSEQ multiplex PCR; TCRdb keeps only in-frame clonotypes and omits some of them. There are 150,000 to 200,000 clones in the sample; 86% occur only once, and less than 25% lies in the top ten. Source material: peripheral blood. Receptor source: a man aged 70 or older with active or convalescent COVID-19.

The chain combines TRBV4-1 with TRBJ1-3, with a tentative D call TRBD1 (6 bases). The germline V gene encodes CDR1 MGHRA and CDR2 YSYEKL. The CDR3 consists of 16 residues. The V end lost 8 bases, the J end lost 1 base, and 18 bases lay between the germline ends. The CDR3 bases are TGCGCCAGCGGCCCCCCGGGGGGCACGTCTGGAAACACCATATATTTT. This codes for CASGPPGGTSGNTIYF.

This clone was recorded once. The J gene is TRBJ2-7, the V gene TRBV7-2; unclear D gene. The CDR3 extends over 12 amino acids. V lost 1 base to trimming and J lost 7 bases, with 8 bases between them. Per the germline V gene, CDR1 is SGHTA and CDR2 is FQGNSA. The CDR3 protein is CASSLVLQEQYF. In nucleotides, the CDR3 is TGTGCCAGCAGCTTAGTGCTTCAGGAGCAGTACTTC.

The rearrangement joins TRBV24-1 to TRBJ2-2; TRBD2 aligns across 7 bases. V lost 6 bases and J lost 6; bases outside the gene matches: 6. The CDR3 consists of 14 residues. CDR1 and CDR2 (germline): KGHDR, SFDVKD. The CDR3 sequence is CATSSGLVAGELFF. In nucleotides, the CDR3 is TGTGCCACCAGTTCAGGACTAGTTGCCGGGGAGCTGTTTTTT.

The V and J genes are TRBV6-5 and TRBJ1-5; D is undetermined. CDR3 length: 14 amino acids. V was pared by 5 bases and J by 1 base, with 9 bases between. CDR1 is MNHEY and CDR2 is SVGAGI in the germline V gene. CDR3 sequence reads: CASSPGGSNQPQHF. CDR3 nucleotides: TGTGCCAGCAGTCCAGGTGGGAGCAATCAGCCCCAGCATTTT.

The V call is TRBV6-2 or TRBV6-3, the J call TRBJ1-3; no definite D call. V was pared by 4 bases and J by 4 bases, with 5 bases between. Germline assignment: CDR1 MNHEY and CDR2 SVGEGT. The CDR3 runs 12 residues. CDR3 residues: CASSFAGNTIYF. In nucleotides, the CDR3 is TGTGCCAGCAGTTTTGCGGGAAACACCATATATTTT.

The chain uses TRBV11-2 and TRBJ2-5; tentative D call: TRBD2 (5 bases). Deletions cut 0 bases from V and 5 bases from J, with 16 bases between. In germline, CDR1 is SGHAT, CDR2 FQNNGV. There are 16 residues in the CDR3. The CDR3 is CASSLEVRRRRETQYF. CDR3 sequence (DNA): TGTGCCAGCAGCTTAGAGGTTCGGAGGCGAAGGGAGACCCAGTACTTC.

The chain carries TRBV7-2 and TRBJ2-7, with D possibly TRBD2 on 5 matching bases. The V gene lost 3 bases and the J gene lost 8 bases, with 14 bases spanning the gap. The CDR3 is 13 residues long. CDR1 and CDR2 from the germline V gene are SGHTA and FQGNSA. The CDR3 loop is CASSFPQTTKQYF. In DNA form, the CDR3 reads TGTGCCAGCAGCTTCCCTCAGACTACGAAGCAGTACTTC.

This chain connects TRBV9 to TRBJ2-1; 13 nucleotides match TRBD2. Germline V gene lookup returns CDR1 SGDLS and CDR2 YYNGEE. The trim removed 0 bases at V and 8 bases at J, leaving 2 bases unmatched. The CDR3 runs 15 residues. Here the CDR3 DNA reads TGTGCCAGCAGCGTAGAACTAGCGGGAGGGTATGAGCAGTTCTTC. Its translation is CASSVELAGGYEQFF.

The chain recombines TRBV21-1 with TRBJ2-1; the table names TRBD2, a call not compared with the DNA. TRBV21-1 is shown as a pseudogene. The CDR3 is 20 amino acids. The CDR3 reads CASSKPTSGSPQSSYNEQFF. CDR3 DNA: TGTGCCAGCAGCAAACCGACTAGCGGGAGTCCCCAGAGCTCCTACAATGAGCAGTTCTTC.

The rearrangement joins TRBV7-2 to TRBJ1-2, with 7 positions matching TRBD1. V lost 2 bases to trimming and J lost 6 bases; unmatched junction nucleotides: 9. Germline V lookup: CDR1 SGHTA, CDR2 FQGNSA. The CDR3 is made up of 15 amino acids. This CDR3 reads CASSLPGQLGDGYTF. CDR3 DNA sequence: TGTGCCAGCAGCTTACCGGGACAGCTAGGGGATGGCTACACCTTC.

A single count supports this clone. V usage is TRBV9 and J usage is TRBJ2-5, with TRBD2 identical over 7 bases. CDR1 is SGDLS, CDR2 YYNGEE, per germline. J gave up 2 bases and V 3 bases, and 7 bases lay outside the gene matches. CDR3 length equals 15 residues. DNA of the CDR3: TGTGCCAGCAGCGCCTGGGACTACCTACAAGAGACCCAGTACTTC. Residues: CASSAWDYLQETQYF.

The chain has TRBV5-1 and TRBJ2-5, with 9 positions matching TRBD1. The V gene's germline CDR1 is SGHRS and CDR2 YFSETQ. This CDR3 has 14 residues. V lost 3 bases, J lost 5 bases, and 5 bases stayed unmatched. For the CDR3, the DNA is TGCGCCAGCAGCTCGGGACAGGGAGAGGAGACCCAGTACTTC. This gives the protein CASSSGQGEETQYF.

The chain recombines TRBV10-3 with TRBJ1-1; maybe TRBD1 (6 bases). Germline values: CDR1 ENHRY, CDR2 SYGVKD. This CDR3 has 11 residues. Trimming removed 7 bases at V and 6 bases at J, with 9 bases between. CDR3 loop: CAIKGDSEAFF. The CDR3 coding sequence is TGTGCCATCAAGGGGGATTCTGAAGCTTTCTTT.

This chain uses TRBV9 with TRBJ1-3, with a tentative D call TRBD1 (6 bases). The CDR3 runs 16 residues. V was clipped by 0 bases and J by 0 bases, with 10 bases between them. The germline CDR1 and CDR2 sequences are SGDLS and YYNGEE. CDR3 nucleotide sequence: TGTGCCAGCAGCGTAGGACAGGTCTTCTCTGGAAACACCATATATTTT. Its translation is CASSVGQVFSGNTIYF.

The chain combines TRBV25-1 with TRBJ2-1; D ambiguous. Trimming left V 1 base short and J 0 bases short, with 7 bases between. This CDR3 comprises 15 residues. The germline CDR1 and CDR2 sequences are MGHDK and SYGVNS. The CDR3 nucleotides are TGTGCCAGCAGTGAATCCATTAGCTCCTACAATGAGCAGTTCTTC. It translates to CASSESISSYNEQFF.

This rearrangement joins TRBV19 to TRBJ2-1, with 7 nucleotides matching TRBD1. This CDR3 is built from 15 residues. V shed 0 bases, J shed 7 bases, and the junction held 6 bases outside the gene matches. CDR1 is LNHDA, CDR2 SQIVND, per germline (reference sequence). CDR3 nucleotide sequence: TGTGCCAGTAGTATAGACCCGGGACAGTATAATGAGCAGTTCTTC. Protein: CASSIDPGQYNEQFF.

This chain links TRBV7-2 with TRBJ2-7; TRBD2 might be the D (5 bases). Trimming left V 5 bases short and J 7 bases short, with 15 bases between. The CDR3 totals 13 residues. CDR1 is SGHTA, CDR2 FQGNSA, per germline. CDR3 loop: CASSLRLEREQYF. CDR3 nucleotides: TGTGCCAGCAGCCTACGCCTCGAGCGGGAGCAGTACTTC.

This chain connects TRBV7-2 to TRBJ2-3; 7 nucleotides align to TRBD2. The length of the CDR3 is 14 residues. V lost 10 bases and J lost 6; bases outside the gene matches: 13. CDR1 is SGHTA and CDR2 is FQGNSA in the germline V gene. The CDR3 is CATSPSGGVDTQYF. DNA of the CDR3: TGTGCCACCTCCCCTAGCGGAGGTGTCGATACGCAGTATTTT.

The chain employs TRBV5-1 and TRBJ1-1; perhaps TRBD1 as D (5 bases). From germline, CDR1 is SGHRS and CDR2 YFSETQ. V was pared by 0 bases and J by 4 bases, with 13 bases between. This CDR3 region has 15 residues. The CDR3 loop is CASSLGPTGGTEAFF. The CDR3 coding sequence is TGCGCCAGCAGCTTGGGGCCCACCGGGGGCACTGAAGCTTTCTTT.

V and J are TRBV25-1 and TRBJ1-1, with D maybe TRBD1 (5 bases). Germline V gives CDR1 MGHDK, CDR2 SYGVNS. This CDR3 comprises 15 residues. Deletions cut 4 bases from V and 3 bases from J, with 15 bases between. The CDR3 DNA reads TGTGCCAGCAGTGTTAAGGGGAGGGGAGACACTGAAGCTTTCTTT. Translating gives CASSVKGRGDTEAFF.

The J gene is TRBJ2-5, the V gene TRBV28, with 8 bases fitting TRBD1. The CDR3 sequence is 16 residues long. Germline trimming cut 4 bases from V and 5 bases from J; bases unmatched to any gene: 12. Looked up from germline, CDR1 is MDHEN and CDR2 is SYDVKM. The CDR3 sequence is CASSSQGATRGETQYF. The DNA for the CDR3 is TGTGCCAGCAGTTCCCAGGGGGCCACCCGAGGGGAGACCCAGTACTTC.

V gene TRBV29-1 combines with J gene TRBJ1-2; D is uncertain. Per germline, CDR1 SQVTM and CDR2 ANQGSEA. The germline V and J ends were trimmed by 1 base and 1 base, with 10 bases remaining between them. The CDR3 loop spans 14 amino acids. CDR3 sequence: CSVEVPGSNYGYTF. In DNA form, the CDR3 reads TGCAGCGTTGAAGTTCCGGGGAGTAACTATGGCTACACCTTC. The whole variable domain, filled in from reference TRBV29-1 and TRBJ1-2, reads SAVISQKPSRDICQRGTSLTIQCQVDSQVTMMFWYRQQPGQSLTLIATANQGSEATYESGFVIDKFPISRPNLTFSTLTVSNMSPEDSSIYLCSVEVPGSNYGYTFGSGTRLTVV.

The J gene is TRBJ1-4, the V gene TRBV5-8; tentative D call: TRBD1 (6 bases). V lost 3 bases, J lost 0 bases, and 9 bases lay in between. The germline gives CDR1 SGHTS, CDR2 YDEGEE. This CDR3 is 15 amino acids long. Here the CDR3 reads CASSWKGATNEKLFF. For the CDR3, the DNA is TGTGCCAGCAGCTGGAAGGGGGCAACTAATGAAAAACTGTTTTTT.

The rearrangement uses TRBV6-2 or TRBV6-3 and TRBJ2-3; D is perhaps TRBD1 (6 bases). This CDR3 spans 14 amino acids. CDR1 and CDR2 (germline): MNHEY, SVGEGT. Trimming removed 5 bases from V and 3 bases from J, with 12 bases in between. CDR3 sequence (DNA): TGTGCCAGCAGTCAACAGGGTTATACAGATACGCAGTATTTT. Its protein is CASSQQGYTDTQYF.

V and J are TRBV2 and TRBJ1-4; 7 nucleotides match TRBD1. Germline CDR1 reads SNHLY; CDR2 reads FYNNEI. The CDR3 spans 14 residues. V dropped 6 bases and J dropped 5; count of bases not matched to a gene: 6. CDR3 amino acids: CASRSGTVNEKLFF. The CDR3 region has the DNA TGTGCCAGCAGATCCGGGACAGTGAATGAAAAACTGTTTTTT.

The V gene is TRBV7-6, the J gene TRBJ2-5, with TRBD1 matching 11 bases. From germline, CDR1 is SGHVS and CDR2 FNYEAQ. CDR3 size: 15 residues. J gave up 4 bases and V 6 bases, and 7 bases lay outside the gene matches. CDR3: CASRRDRGRGETQYF. The DNA of the CDR3 is TGTGCCAGCAGGCGGGACAGGGGGAGAGGAGAGACCCAGTACTTC.

Written as DNA, the CDR3 is TGTGCCTGGAGTGTACTCTCCACTGAAGCTTTCTTT. It translates to CAWSVLSTEAFF. The chain employs TRBV30 and TRBJ1-1; D remains unclear. The CDR3 is 12 residues long. Trimming pared 0 bases from V and 4 bases from J, leaving 6 bases between. Germline lookup yields CDR1 GTSNPN and CDR2 SVGIG (reference sequence). The entire variable domain, with the rest obtained from reference TRBV30 and TRBJ1-1, is as follows: SQTIHQWPATLVQPVGSPLSLECTVEGTSNPNLYWYRQAAGRGLQLLFYSVGIGQISSEVPQNLSASRPQDRQFILSSKKLLLSDSGFYLCAWSVLSTEAFFGQGTRLTVV.

V and J are TRBV11-2 and TRBJ2-5; a possible D gene is TRBD1 (5 bases). The germline V and J ends were trimmed by 3 bases and 4 bases, with 12 bases remaining between them. The CDR3 contains 14 residues. CDR1 and CDR2 (germline): SGHAT, FQNNGV. The DNA of the CDR3 is TGTGCCAGCAGCTTTATCAGGGCCACAGAGACCCAGTACTTC. Protein sequence: CASSFIRATETQYF.

This chain joins TRBV3-1 (or the pseudogene TRBV3-2) and TRBJ2-4, with a possible D match to TRBD2 (6 bases). Germline V gene sequence: CDR1 LGHDT, CDR2 YNNKEL (reference sequence). V was pared by 6 bases and J by 9 bases, with 24 bases between. The CDR3 length is 16 residues. In DNA, the CDR3 is TGTGCCAGCAGACAGGACGTCCGGGACGGAGGGGCCATTCAGTACTTC. As protein: CASRQDVRDGGAIQYF.

The chain employs TRBV10-1 and TRBJ1-5; no firm D call. This CDR3 has 14 residues. V dropped 6 bases and J dropped 2 bases, with 11 bases sitting between them. The germline gives CDR1 WNHNN, CDR2 SYGVQD (reference sequence). The CDR3 loop reads CASSAGGGNQPQHF. CDR3 DNA sequence: TGCGCCAGCAGCGCTGGAGGAGGCAATCAGCCCCAGCATTTT.

The chain combines TRBV3-1 (or the pseudogene TRBV3-2) with TRBJ2-1; tentatively, D is TRBD1 (6 bases). The CDR3 runs 13 residues. V lost 1 base and J lost 7, with 8 bases in between. Germline CDR1 is LGHDT and CDR2 is YNNKEL (reference sequence). The CDR3 DNA reads as TGTGCCAGCAGCCAAGGGGGGCCAAATGAGCAGTTCTTC. This codes for CASSQGGPNEQFF.

This clone was seen a single time. The gene calls are TRBV4-3 and TRBJ1-2; 8 bases match TRBD1. This CDR3 is 17 amino acids long. Unmatched junction bases numbered 13, after V lost 0 bases and J lost 7 bases. CDR1 LGHNA and CDR2 YSLEER come from the germline V gene. The CDR3 spells CASSQDIKGRGLSGYTF. The CDR3 DNA follows: TGCGCCAGCAGCCAAGATATTAAGGGCAGGGGGCTTTCTGGCTACACCTTC.